The following is a T cell receptor (beta chain) sequence with its context. The antigen remains undetermined. This entry comes from a study of CD8+ T cells in alopecia areata. The study's findings and limits: TCRs were shared less clearly across patients than in mice, possibly for HLA-related reasons. Scalp sequencing also captures normal skin's resident alphabeta T cells. Compared with normal scalp, lesional scalp had higher clonality and more expanded CD8+ clones.

The CDR3 runs to 15 residues. Germline assignment: CDR1 MNHEY and CDR2 SVGAGI. With V trimmed by 6 bases and J by 9 bases, 14 bases remained unmatched. Extraction and reverse transcription of RNA yielded cDNA as the sequencing template. Some clones are missing from TCRdb's copy, which holds only in-frame ones; the method was immunoSEQ multiplex PCR. This sample has around 150,000 clones, with approximately 56% found just once. PBMCs were stained for CD3, CD4 and CD8, and CD4+ and CD8+ T cells were sorted. Sequenced material: CD8+ T cells sorted from blood. The chain links TRBV6-5 to TRBJ2-1; TRBD2 aligns across 7 bases. The TCR comes from a human donor in good health. The CDR3 sequence: CASSPAVAGLGEQFF. CDR3 in DNA: TGTGCCAGCAGCCCAGCGGTAGCGGGCCTTGGTGAGCAGTTCTTC.